This TCR beta chain stems from a study of HIV-infected patients and healthy controls. Using its own MiXCR run on the 5' RACE reads, TCRdb lists one record per CDR3 protein. The table lists almost 65,000 distinct CDR3 sequences, under 25% of them singletons. This clonotype appeared many times. The CDR3 is 16 residues long. Germline lookup yields CDR1 DFQATT and CDR2 SNEGSKA (reference sequence). The ends were cut back, 5 bases at V and 1 base at J, with 20 bases in the middle. This TCR was recovered from a human donor in good health. The J gene is TRBJ1-1, the V gene TRBV20-1; D might be TRBD1 (6 bases). Sample: CD4+ T cells from blood. CDR3 coding DNA: TGCAGTGCTCAACAGGGATTCACTGCCACGAACACTGAAGCTTTCTTT. Its protein is CSAQQGFTATNTEAFF.